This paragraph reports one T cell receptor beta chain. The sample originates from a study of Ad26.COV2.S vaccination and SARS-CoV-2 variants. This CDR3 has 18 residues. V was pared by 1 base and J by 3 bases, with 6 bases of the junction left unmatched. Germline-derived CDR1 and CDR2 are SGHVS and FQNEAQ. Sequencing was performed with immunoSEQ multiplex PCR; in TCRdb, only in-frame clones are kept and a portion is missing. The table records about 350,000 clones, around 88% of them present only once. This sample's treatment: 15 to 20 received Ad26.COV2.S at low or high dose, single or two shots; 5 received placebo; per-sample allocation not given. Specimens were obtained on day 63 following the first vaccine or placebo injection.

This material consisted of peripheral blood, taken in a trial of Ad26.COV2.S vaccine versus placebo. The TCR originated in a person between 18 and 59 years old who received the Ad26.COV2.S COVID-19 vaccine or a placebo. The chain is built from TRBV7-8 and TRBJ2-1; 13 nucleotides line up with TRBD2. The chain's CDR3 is CASSLGGLAGNNYNEQFF. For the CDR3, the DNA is TGTGCCAGCAGCTTAGGGGGACTAGCGGGGAACAACTACAATGAGCAGTTCTTC.